The subject of this entry is one T cell receptor beta chain. Its specificity is unknown. In building TCR beta libraries, iRepertoire HTBI primers were used together with Arm-PCR of CDR3 regions. TCRdb recomputed calls from the multiplex PCR reads with MiXCR, one row per CDR3 protein. The sample contains roughly 430,000 distinct CDR3 sequences, around 20% of which appear only once. Germline loops: CDR1 SEHNR, CDR2 FQNEAQ (reference sequence). The CDR3 has 15 residues. V lost 5 bases, J lost 5 bases, and 19 bases lay in between. The time point is: persistent/refractory GD, antithyroid drugs over 5 years with positive TRAb. From RNA extracted from PBMCs, the TCR library was made. The sample is drawn from a study of regulatory T cells in long-lasting Graves disease. Study-wide findings and caveats: Since the sample size was small, accuracy may have been reduced.

The chain combines TRBV7-9 with TRBJ2-7; the D gene is possibly TRBD1 (6 bases). Sample: peripheral blood mononuclear cells (PBMCs), taken when the disease was refractory, from a patient treated with antithyroid drugs. The clonotype was recovered from a female donor with Graves disease. Written as DNA, the CDR3 is TGTGCCAGCAGCCTGGGGACAACAACAAGGGACGAGCAGTACTTC. This translates into CASSLGTTTRDEQYF.